This T cell receptor (beta chain) was profiled in a study of Graves' ophthalmopathy and Graves' hyperthyroidism. Overall study: Peripheral blood sampling occurred at initial diagnosis, before any treatment.

RNA transcripts provided the template for amplifying TCR beta CDR3 regions. HTBI primers served in a first-round RT-PCR, which a second-round multiplex PCR followed. MiXCR, applied by TCRdb to the multiplex PCR reads, yields one record per CDR3 protein. The sample lists about 480,000 distinct CDR3 sequences; over 13% were seen once. All donors with ophthalmopathy were recorded as having moderate-to-severe activity, CAS ≥3, NOSPECS ≥4 and a duration under 3 months. The authors diagnosed from clinical symptoms, serum thyroxine, TRAb, thyroid ultrasound and orbital computed tomography. Out of around 9.4 ml of fresh peripheral blood, PBMCs were obtained. Trimming removed 4 bases from V and 3 bases from J, with 13 bases in between. Germline-derived CDR1 and CDR2 are SGHRS and YFSETQ. The CDR3 spans 14 residues. This clonotype occurred many times.

The origin of this receptor is a woman younger than 45 with Graves' ophthalmopathy. Material for sequencing was blood. V gene TRBV5-1 combines with J gene TRBJ1-2; D remains ambiguous. Here the CDR3 reads CASSRNTEYYGYTF. CDR3 coding DNA: TGCGCCAGCAGCCGTAACACGGAATACTATGGCTACACCTTC.